Listed here are 11 T cell receptor beta chains from one sample, sequenced in a study of PD-1 blockade in classical Hodgkin lymphoma. Generated by immunoSEQ multiplex PCR, the TCRdb table keeps only in-frame clones and is missing some. The sample shows thousands of clones, less than 85% of them seen only once. All patients experienced relapse after autologous stem cell transplantation, and brentuximab vedotin exposure was variable. Magnetic depletion of non-target cells from thawed PBMCs yielded purified CD8+ T cells. Sample: CD8+ T cells from blood, taken at baseline. The receptors shown here come from a human donor with classical Hodgkin lymphoma.

V is TRBV27 and J is TRBJ2-7; TRBD2 matches 8 bases. J was trimmed by 4 bases and V by 5 bases; bases with no gene match: 10. Per germline, CDR1 MNHEY and CDR2 SMNVEV (reference sequence). This CDR3 is 15 amino acids long. CDR3 sequence: CASSPLLAGNYEQYF. CDR3 DNA sequence: TGTGCCAGCAGTCCCCTCTTAGCGGGAAATTACGAGCAGTACTTC.

This chain joins TRBV7-9 and TRBJ2-2, with TRBD1 identical over 7 bases. Per the germline V gene, CDR1 is SEHNR and CDR2 is FQNEAQ (reference sequence). The V and J ends lost 7 bases and 2 bases, in that order; junction bases with no gene match: 10. This CDR3 is 16 amino acids long. This CDR3 is CASTGEGGPNTGELFF. The DNA for the CDR3 is TGTGCCAGCACTGGGGAAGGGGGCCCAAACACCGGGGAGCTGTTTTTT.

This clone turned up a few times. The CDR3 loop is CASSQDPGVRGTDTQYF. In DNA form, the CDR3 reads TGCGCCAGCAGCCAAGATCCGGGAGTTCGGGGGACAGATACGCAGTATTTT. The V gene is TRBV4-1, the J gene TRBJ2-3, with a possible D match to TRBD2 (6 bases). This CDR3 has 17 residues. Germline V gene sequence: CDR1 MGHRA, CDR2 YSYEKL. V was cut by 0 bases and J by 3 bases, with 16 bases left in between.

This clone is medium-sized (0.01 to 0.1%) within its sample. The J gene is TRBJ2-7, the V gene TRBV5-6, with 8 nucleotides matching TRBD2. The CDR3 is 13 residues long. Germline V lookup: CDR1 SGHDT, CDR2 YYEEEE. V was clipped by 0 bases and J by 4 bases; unmatched bases: 0. Here the CDR3 reads CASSLGGGYEQYF. Written as DNA, the CDR3 is TGTGCCAGCAGCTTGGGCGGGGGGTACGAGCAGTACTTC.

The count of this clone is one. The chain recombines TRBV4-3 with TRBJ2-7, with D tentatively TRBD1 (5 bases). The V end was cut by 0 bases, the J end by 0 bases, with 12 bases between. This CDR3 region has 16 residues. CDR1 LGHNA and CDR2 YSLEER come from the germline V gene. CDR3 bases: TGCGCCAGCAGCCAAGATTCAGGACACAACTCCTACGAGCAGTACTTC. This codes for CASSQDSGHNSYEQYF.

Of note for this clone: Mismatch with germline at one junction end may stem from a read error. Here the CDR3 DNA reads TGTACCAGCAGTTTATCCGGGAACACCGGGGAGCTGTTTTTT. This translates into CTSSLSGNTGELFF. This chain joins TRBV27 and TRBJ2-2; D not resolved. The CDR3 spans 14 residues. Germline assignment: CDR1 MNHEY and CDR2 SMNVEV (reference sequence).

The chain recombines TRBV5-1 with TRBJ2-7; D unclear. The CDR3 is 14 residues long. Germline CDR1 is SGHRS and CDR2 is YFSETQ. V was clipped by 1 base and J by 0 bases, with 8 bases between them. The CDR3 DNA reads as TGCGCCAGCAGCTTGATCAGTAACTCCTACGAGCAGTACTTC. It codes for CASSLISNSYEQYF.

The chain employs TRBV6-6 and TRBJ2-7; TRBD1 matches 7 bases. The CDR3 is 13 residues long. Germline V gives CDR1 MNHNY, CDR2 SVGAGI (reference sequence). V lost 2 bases, J lost 5 bases, and 3 bases stayed unmatched. The CDR3 DNA follows: TGTGCCAGCAGTTACAGGGGGCGAGACGAGCAGTACTTC. Translating it yields CASSYRGRDEQYF.

In the case of this clone: Germline and junction disagree at one end, which may indicate a read error. V gene TRBV4-1 combines with J gene TRBJ1-1; TRBD1 aligns across 11 bases. The CDR3 has 16 amino acids. Germline assignment: CDR1 MGHRA and CDR2 YSYEKL. CDR3 DNA: TGTGCCAGCAGCCCCGGGACAGGGGGGTTAAACACTGAAGCTTTCTTT. Amino acid sequence: CASSPGTGGLNTEAFF.

The CDR3 DNA reads TGTGCCAGTAGTAAAAGGCGTGGGGATACGCAGTATTTT. Amino acids: CASSKRRGDTQYF. The chain uses TRBV19 and TRBJ2-3, with D unclear. Germline CDR1 is LNHDA and CDR2 is SQIVND (reference sequence). V lost 4 bases to trimming and J lost 6 bases, with 11 bases between them. The CDR3 length is 13 residues.

This chain joins TRBV9 and TRBJ2-1; 10 nucleotides agree with TRBD2. V was clipped by 0 bases and J by 6 bases; unmatched bases: 3. Looked up from germline, CDR1 is SGDLS and CDR2 is YYNGEE. The CDR3 consists of 15 residues. CDR3 nucleotides: TGTGCCAGCAGCGTAGAGGCTAGCGGGAGCAATGAGCAGTTCTTC. Translation: CASSVEASGSNEQFF.